Shown below are 5 T cell receptor beta chains from a single sample sequenced in a study of OX40 agonist ivuxolimab in advanced cancers. Clones were sequenced by immunoSEQ multiplex PCR, and TCRdb holds only the in-frame ones, with some missing. The sample gives 55,000 to 70,000 clones, 86% of which show up once; less than 0.6% is in the top ten. Here the sequenced sample was CD4+ or CD8+ T cells sorted from blood, taken in a trial of the OX40 agonist ivuxolimab. The source is an adult with an advanced solid tumor such as melanoma, head and neck, liver or kidney cancer.

The chain links TRBV19 to TRBJ2-6, with D maybe TRBD1 (6 bases). Deletions cut 5 bases from V and 2 bases from J, with 10 bases between. The germline gives CDR1 LNHDA, CDR2 SQIVND (reference sequence). This CDR3 comprises 15 residues. CDR3 protein: CASSLNRAGANVLTF. In DNA form, the CDR3 reads TGTGCCAGTAGTCTCAACAGGGCTGGGGCCAACGTCCTGACTTTC.

The rearrangement joins TRBV5-1 to TRBJ2-5, with 7 positions matching TRBD1. CDR1 and CDR2 from the germline V gene are SGHRS and YFSETQ. CDR3 size: 14 residues. J gave up 2 bases and V 0 bases, and 1 base lay outside the gene matches. CDR3 loop: CASSLEGAQETQYF. As DNA, the CDR3 is TGCGCCAGCAGCTTGGAGGGGGCTCAAGAGACCCAGTACTTC.

This clone showed up just a few times. The V gene is TRBV16, the J gene TRBJ1-2, with D possibly TRBD1 on 5 matching bases. V was trimmed by 4 bases and J by 7 bases, leaving 10 bases between them. This CDR3 spans 12 amino acids. CDR1 and CDR2 (germline): KGHSY, FQNENV. The CDR3 nucleotides are TGTGCCAGCAGCCGTGGGACGGTTGGCTACACCTTC. This codes for CASSRGTVGYTF.

V is TRBV15 and J is TRBJ1-2, with 11 bases lining up with TRBD1. CDR1 and CDR2 (germline): LNHNV, YYDKDF (reference sequence). The CDR3 is 17 residues long. With V trimmed by 0 bases and J by 8 bases, 11 bases remained unmatched. The CDR3 here is CATSRDGQGAKLRGYTF. In DNA form, the CDR3 reads TGTGCCACCAGCAGAGACGGACAGGGGGCTAAGCTAAGGGGCTACACCTTC.

V usage is TRBV9 and J usage is TRBJ2-3; 10 nucleotides agree with TRBD2. J gave up 1 base and V 1 base, and 3 bases lay outside the gene matches. Germline V gene data show CDR1 as SGDLS and CDR2 as YYNGEE. CDR3 length: 16 amino acids. CDR3 sequence: CASSVSGTSGTDTQYF. For the CDR3, the DNA is TGTGCCAGCAGCGTATCCGGGACTAGCGGCACAGATACGCAGTATTTT.